The rows below give T cell receptor beta chains drawn from one sample of a study of T cells expressing NK-cell markers. From its re-call of the 5' RACE reads, TCRdb lists each CDR3 protein once, without DNA. The sample totals 350,000 to 400,000 distinct CDR3 sequences; its top ten clones hold over 8.5%. Sequencing input: blood T cells: a sorted CD56 or NKG2C T cell subset, CD4+ or CD8+ T cells, or bulk PBMC T cells (not recorded which). These receptors came from a woman aged 45-60 years in good health. CDR3s include the opening cysteine and the closing phenylalanine or tryptophan. Each record gives: J gene, V gene, CDR3 protein.

j_call: TRBJ2-2
v_call: TRBV11-2
cdr3_aa: CASSYDLNTGELFF

j_call: TRBJ1-5
v_call: TRBV16
cdr3_aa: CASSQGQLSNQPQHF

j_call: TRBJ1-5
v_call: TRBV9
cdr3_aa: CASSLRPVNQPQHF

j_call: TRBJ1-4
v_call: TRBV14
cdr3_aa: CASSQVGRQAGEKLFF

j_call: TRBJ2-4
v_call: TRBV24-1
cdr3_aa: CATSDAGTSGIAKNIQYF

j_call: TRBJ2-3
v_call: TRBV13
cdr3_aa: CASRGGTSADTQYF

j_call: TRBJ2-3
v_call: TRBV4-1
cdr3_aa: CASSHRTGGDTDTQYF

j_call: TRBJ2-1
v_call: TRBV4-2
cdr3_aa: CASSQTGQGPESYNEQFF

j_call: TRBJ2-5
v_call: TRBV29-1
cdr3_aa: CSVSWTGKETQYF

j_call: TRBJ1-1
v_call: TRBV3-1
cdr3_aa: CASSQVGGFGWAFF

j_call: TRBJ1-4
v_call: TRBV20-1
cdr3_aa: CSARSGEGLGEKLFF

j_call: TRBJ1-6
v_call: TRBV5-1
cdr3_aa: CASSFVRNSPLHF

j_call: TRBJ1-6
v_call: TRBV20-1
cdr3_aa: CSAPNGQGYISPLHF